This paragraph covers one T cell receptor (beta chain) sequence. In the original processing: Quantification of nucleated cells was approximated via reference gene primer amplification. Only in-frame clones appear in the TCRdb table, and some are missing; sequencing was by immunoSEQ multiplex PCR. That table supplies the V and J calls and clone size; D and trimming were determined from the DNA. The sample yields about 180,000 clones, 80% to 90% seen once. The sample originates from a study of blood T cell repertoires in COVID-19. Participants were aged about 18 to 95 years, lived in 20 to 25 US areas, and enrolled virtually. Participants reported their clinical history, and cohort assignment relied on those reports. CDR1 and CDR2 from the germline V gene are LNHDA and SQIVND (reference sequence). V was clipped by 3 bases and J by 5 bases, with 13 bases between them. This CDR3 has 14 residues.

The specimen sequenced was PBMCs or T cells enriched from blood (not recorded which). This sequence originates from a woman aged 18 to 35 who had recovered from COVID-19. The gene calls are TRBV19 and TRBJ1-1, with D tentatively TRBD1 (6 bases). As DNA, the CDR3 is TGTGCCAGTAGTATGCGGGAGAGGGGGACTGAAGCTTTCTTT. This sequence encodes CASSMRERGTEAFF.